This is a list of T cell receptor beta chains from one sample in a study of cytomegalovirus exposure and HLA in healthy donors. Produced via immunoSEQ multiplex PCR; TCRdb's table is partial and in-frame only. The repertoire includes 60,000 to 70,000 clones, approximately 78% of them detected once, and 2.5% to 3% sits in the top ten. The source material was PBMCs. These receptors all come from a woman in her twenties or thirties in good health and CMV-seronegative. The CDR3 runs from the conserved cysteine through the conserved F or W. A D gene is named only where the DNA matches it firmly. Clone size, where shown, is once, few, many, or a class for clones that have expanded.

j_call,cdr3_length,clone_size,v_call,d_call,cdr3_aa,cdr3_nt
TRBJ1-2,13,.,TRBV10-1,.,CASSEGTTYGYTF,TGCGCCAGCAGTGAAGGGACAACCTATGGCTACACCTTC
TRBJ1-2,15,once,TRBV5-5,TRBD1,CASSFATGGAYGYTF,TGTGCCAGCAGCTTCGCGACAGGGGGCGCTTATGGCTACACCTTC
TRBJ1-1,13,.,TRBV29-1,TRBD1,CSISQGAETEAFF,TGCAGCATTTCACAGGGGGCTGAAACTGAAGCTTTCTTT
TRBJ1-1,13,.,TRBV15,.,CATSRTPGAEAFF,TGTGCCACCAGCAGAACTCCAGGGGCCGAAGCTTTCTTT
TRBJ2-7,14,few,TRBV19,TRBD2,CASSTPGTSYEQYF,TGTGCCAGTAGTACCCCCGGGACTAGCTACGAGCAGTACTTC
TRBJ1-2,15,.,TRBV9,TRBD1,CASSVGDRGFYGYTF,TGTGCCAGCAGCGTAGGGGACAGGGGCTTCTATGGCTACACCTTC
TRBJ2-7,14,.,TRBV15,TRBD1,CATSRDRDRVEQYF,TGTGCCACCAGCAGAGATCGGGACAGGGTCGAGCAGTACTTC
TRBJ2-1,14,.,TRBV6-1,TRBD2,CASAGLAGHNEQFF,TGTGCCAGCGCGGGACTAGCGGGCCACAATGAGCAGTTCTTC
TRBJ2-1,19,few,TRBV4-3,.,CASSQGARGTGSSYNEQFF,TGCGCCAGCAGCCAAGGGGCAAGGGGGACGGGGAGCTCCTACAATGAGCAGTTCTTC
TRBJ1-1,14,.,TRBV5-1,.,CASSLERGYTEAFF,TGCGCCAGCAGCTTGGAGCGGGGTTACACTGAAGCTTTCTTT
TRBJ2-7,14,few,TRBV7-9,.,CASSFTGKAYEQYF,TGTGCCAGCAGCTTTACGGGGAAAGCCTACGAGCAGTACTTC
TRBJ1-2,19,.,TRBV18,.,CASSPRLDVPKTGLKGYTF,TGTGCCAGCTCACCACGGTTAGACGTACCCAAAACAGGGTTGAAAGGCTACACCTTC
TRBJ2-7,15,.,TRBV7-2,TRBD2,CASSPGGGGTYEQYF,TGTGCCAGCAGCCCTGGGGGCGGGGGGACCTACGAGCAGTACTTC